This T cell receptor (beta chain) was sequenced for a study of cytomegalovirus exposure and HLA in healthy donors. This PCR relied on a set of 60 Vbeta primers and 13 Jbeta primers. The repertoire was sequenced with immunoSEQ multiplex PCR; TCRdb's copy has only in-frame clones and lacks some. Altogether 140,000 or so clones are present, 75% to 90% being singletons, with the ten largest covering 2.5% to 3.5%. Trimming cost V 9 bases and J 3 bases, with 11 bases left between them. The CDR3 is made up of 13 amino acids. Per germline, CDR1 WNHNN and CDR2 SYGVQD (reference sequence). Sequenced sample: PBMCs. The sequence was collected from a woman aged 25 to 39 in good health and CMV-seronegative. The V call is TRBV10-1, the J call TRBJ2-2; a possible D gene is TRBD1 (6 bases). The CDR3 DNA reads as TGCGCCAGTCGAACAGGGTACACCGGGGAGCTGTTTTTT. Translated, it gives CASRTGYTGELFF.